This T cell receptor (beta chain) came from a study of T cell repertoires in cytomegalovirus infection. This clonotype was recorded a few times. No antigen is known for it. Findings and caveats of the study: The study found HLA-C-restricted CMV-specific TCR beta clonotypes dominating the ex vivo response.

TCRdb re-analysed the reads in MiXCR, keeping a single row per CDR3 protein. In the table there are some 240,000 distinct CDR3 sequences, more than 15% of which are singletons. V trimming: 4 bases; J trimming: 2 bases; junction bases outside the gene matches: 6. Germline CDR1 reads MGHRA; CDR2 reads YSYEKL. This CDR3 is built from 16 residues. The chain has TRBV4-1 and TRBJ1-5, with TRBD1 matching 9 bases. The receptor's source is a human donor in good health (CMV status not recorded). Some clones in this sample may be carry-over from other donors' samples. Sequencing input: CD8+ T cells from PBMCs. The CDR3 region is CASSPRTGEGNQPQHF. DNA for the CDR3: TGCGCCAGCAGCCCCCGGACAGGGGAAGGCAATCAGCCCCAGCATTTT.